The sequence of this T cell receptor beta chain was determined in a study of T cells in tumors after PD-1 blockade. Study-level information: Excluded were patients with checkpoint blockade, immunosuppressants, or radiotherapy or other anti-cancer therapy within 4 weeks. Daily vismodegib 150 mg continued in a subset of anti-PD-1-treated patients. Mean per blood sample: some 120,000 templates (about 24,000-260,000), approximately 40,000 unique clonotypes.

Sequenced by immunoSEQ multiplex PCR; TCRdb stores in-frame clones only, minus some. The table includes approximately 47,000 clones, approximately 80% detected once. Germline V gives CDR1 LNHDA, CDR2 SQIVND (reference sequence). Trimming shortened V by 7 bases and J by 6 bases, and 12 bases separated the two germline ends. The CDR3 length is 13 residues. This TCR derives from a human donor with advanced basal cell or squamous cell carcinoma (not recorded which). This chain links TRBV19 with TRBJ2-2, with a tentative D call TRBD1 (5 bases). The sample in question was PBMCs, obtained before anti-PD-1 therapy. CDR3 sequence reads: CASTSQGSGELFF. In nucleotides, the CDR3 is TGTGCCAGTACCTCCCAGGGATCCGGGGAGCTGTTTTTT.